Following are 31 T cell receptor beta chains from one sample sequenced in a study of beta chain features in type 1 diabetes. These TCRs are of unknown antigen specificity. Whole-study results and caveats: Across all four CD4+ subsets, people with type 1 diabetes showed modestly shorter TCRB CDR3s.

Reverse transcription of all isolated RNA meant that expressed TCRB transcripts were sequenced. The method was immunoSEQ multiplex PCR; TCRdb's version includes in-frame clones alone and lacks a portion of them. Among approximately 600,000 clones listed, around an eighth were seen once. Sequenced input: naive CD4+ T cells from blood. These receptors were collected from a man aged 25 to 40 with type 1 diabetes.

V is TRBV7-9 and J is TRBJ2-6; no clear D gene. Trimming stripped 5 bases from V and 4 bases from J, with 3 bases between. This CDR3 contains 12 residues. Germline CDR1 is SEHNR and CDR2 is FQNEAQ (reference sequence). Here the CDR3 reads CASSPGANVLTF. The CDR3 DNA is TGTGCCAGCAGCCCCGGGGCCAACGTCCTGACTTTC.

This clone has only a few counts. V is TRBV5-1 and J is TRBJ2-3, with D tentatively TRBD2 (6 bases). Germline-derived CDR1 and CDR2 are SGHRS and YFSETQ. There are 14 residues in the CDR3. The V end was cut by 4 bases, the J end by 4 bases, with 13 bases between. CDR3 sequence (DNA): TGCGCCAGCAGCGAGGGACTGCGGTCAGATACGCAGTATTTT. The encoded protein is CASSEGLRSDTQYF. Full variable domain (remainder filled in from reference TRBV5-1 and TRBJ2-3): KAGVTQTPRYLIKTRGQQVTLSCSPISGHRSVSWYQQTPGQGLQFLFEYFSETQRNKGNFPGRFSGRQFSNSRSEMNVSTLELGDSALYLCASSEGLRSDTQYFGPGTRLTVL.

The chain carries TRBV13 and TRBJ2-2, with D possibly TRBD2 on 6 matching bases. Germline V gene lookup returns CDR1 PRHDT and CDR2 FYEKMQ (reference sequence). The V end lost 5 bases, the J end lost 3 bases, and 13 bases lay between the germline ends. The CDR3 is 15 residues long. The CDR3 loop reads CASSIIGTDTGELFF. CDR3 in DNA: TGTGCCAGCAGCATTATAGGGACTGACACCGGGGAGCTGTTTTTT. Complete variable domain (other parts from reference TRBV13 and TRBJ2-2): AAGVIQSPRHLIKEKRETATLKCYPIPRHDTVYWYQQGPGQDPQFLISFYEKMQSDKGSIPDRFSAQQFSDYHSELNMSSLELGDSALYFCASSIIGTDTGELFFGEGSRLTVL.

This clone occurred a few times. Here the CDR3 DNA reads TGCAGCTCGACAGACTCTGGAAACACCATATATTTT. Translation: CSSTDSGNTIYF. This chain connects TRBV29-1 to TRBJ1-3; D may be TRBD1 (5 bases). V was trimmed by 8 bases and J by 0 bases, leaving 8 bases between them. CDR1 and CDR2 from the germline V gene are SQVTM and ANQGSEA. There are 12 residues in the CDR3.

This clone was observed a few times. The J gene is TRBJ2-1, the V gene TRBV5-1; a weak D match, TRBD1 (6 bases). The CDR3 has 15 amino acids. Trimming left V 1 base short and J 3 bases short, with 11 bases between. Germline lookup yields CDR1 SGHRS and CDR2 YFSETQ. Here the CDR3 reads CASSLQWTDYNEQFF. The CDR3 DNA reads TGCGCCAGCAGCTTGCAATGGACAGACTACAATGAGCAGTTCTTC. Variable domain in full (rest from reference TRBV5-1 and TRBJ2-1): KAGVTQTPRYLIKTRGQQVTLSCSPISGHRSVSWYQQTPGQGLQFLFEYFSETQRNKGNFPGRFSGRQFSNSRSEMNVSTLELGDSALYLCASSLQWTDYNEQFFGPGTRLTVL.

This clone appeared a few times. J is TRBJ2-6 and V is TRBV6-5; a possible D gene is TRBD1 (6 bases). Germline V gene lookup returns CDR1 MNHEY and CDR2 SVGAGI. The V end was cut by 9 bases, the J end by 3 bases, with 12 bases between. The CDR3 has 14 residues. The CDR3 DNA reads TGTGCCAGTAACACAGGGAGTGGGGCCAACGTCCTGACTTTC. It yields the protein CASNTGSGANVLTF.

This clone showed up just a few times. This chain connects TRBV5-6 to TRBJ1-3; D gene ambiguous. Trimming shortened V by 1 base and J by 0 bases, and 5 bases separated the two germline ends. CDR3 length: 14 amino acids. CDR1 is SGHDT and CDR2 is YYEEEE in the germline V gene. The CDR3 protein is CASSLMVSGNTIYF. Here the CDR3 DNA reads TGTGCCAGCAGCTTGATGGTCTCTGGAAACACCATATATTTT.

The J gene is TRBJ2-3, the V gene TRBV30; TRBD1 or TRBD2 may be the D gene (5 bases each). V dropped 0 bases and J dropped 2 bases, with 15 bases sitting between them. CDR1 is GTSNPN, CDR2 SVGIG, per germline (reference sequence). The CDR3 totals 16 residues. CDR3 nucleotides: TGTGCCTGGAGTGTACGAACCCGGGGCTCCACAGATACGCAGTATTTT. Protein product: CAWSVRTRGSTDTQYF.

The chain joins TRBV25-1 to TRBJ1-1, with D possibly being TRBD1 (6 bases). Germline CDR1 and CDR2: MGHDK and SYGVNS. Trimming cost V 4 bases and J 0 bases, with 15 bases left between them. The length of the CDR3 is 16 residues. CDR3 sequence reads: CASSGGRGELNTEAFF. The CDR3 DNA reads as TGTGCCAGCAGTGGAGGCAGGGGAGAGTTGAACACTGAAGCTTTCTTT.

This chain uses TRBV5-1 with TRBJ1-1, with D maybe TRBD1 (5 bases). Deletions cut 2 bases from V and 7 bases from J, with 12 bases between. This CDR3 spans 13 amino acids. Germline CDR1 and CDR2: SGHRS and YFSETQ. DNA for the CDR3: TGCGCCAGCAGCTTAGCAGGGAAGGATGAAGCTTTCTTT. Amino acids: CASSLAGKDEAFF. Looking up the rest from reference TRBV5-1 and TRBJ1-1 gives the full variable domain: KAGVTQTPRYLIKTRGQQVTLSCSPISGHRSVSWYQQTPGQGLQFLFEYFSETQRNKGNFPGRFSGRQFSNSRSEMNVSTLELGDSALYLCASSLAGKDEAFFGQGTRLTVV.

V and J are TRBV7-2 and TRBJ2-1; the match to TRBD1 covers 7 bases. CDR3 length: 13 residues. V shed 5 bases, J shed 9 bases, and the junction held 7 bases outside the gene matches. In germline, CDR1 is SGHTA, CDR2 FQGNSA. CDR3 residues: CASSARGDSEQFF. The CDR3 DNA sequence: TGTGCCAGCAGCGCCCGTGGGGACAGTGAGCAGTTCTTC.

Points on this clone: One end of the junction varies from germline; a read error may be responsible. The J gene is TRBJ2-5, the V gene TRBV7-7, with TRBD2 matching 7 bases. The germline gives CDR1 SSHAT, CDR2 FNYEAQ (reference sequence). This CDR3 comprises 13 residues. The CDR3 reads CASSWTRGETQYF. The DNA of the CDR3 is TGTGCTAGCAGCTGGACTAGAGGGGAGACCCAGTACTTC. Combining the CDR3 with reference TRBV7-7 and TRBJ2-5 gives the whole variable domain GAGVSQSPRYKVTKRGQDVTLRCDPISSHATLYWYQQALGQGPEFLTYFNYEAQPDKSGLPSDRFSAERPEGSISTLTIQRTEQRDSAMYRCASSWTRGETQYFGPGTRLLVL.

The gene calls are TRBV5-1 and TRBJ1-5; D ambiguous. Deletions cut 4 bases from V and 5 bases from J, with 13 bases between. This CDR3 contains 14 residues. Germline-derived CDR1 and CDR2 are SGHRS and YFSETQ. The CDR3 here is CASSRGPGDQPQHF. CDR3 nucleotides: TGCGCCAGCAGCCGGGGTCCGGGAGATCAGCCCCAGCATTTT.

This clone was found a few times. The chain links TRBV30 to TRBJ1-3; D is possibly TRBD1 (6 bases). This CDR3 spans 16 amino acids. Germline values: CDR1 GTSNPN, CDR2 SVGIG (reference sequence). V lost 4 bases and J 2 bases, leaving 18 bases between the germline ends. The CDR3 spells CAWTARGAITGNTIYF. In nucleotides, the CDR3 is TGTGCCTGGACCGCCCGGGGGGCGATTACTGGAAACACCATATATTTT. Complete variable domain (other parts from reference TRBV30 and TRBJ1-3): SQTIHQWPATLVQPVGSPLSLECTVEGTSNPNLYWYRQAAGRGLQLLFYSVGIGQISSEVPQNLSASRPQDRQFILSSKKLLLSDSGFYLCAWTARGAITGNTIYFGEGSWLTVV.

The J gene is TRBJ2-1, the V gene TRBV9; TRBD2 matches 14 bases. The germline V gene encodes CDR1 SGDLS and CDR2 YYNGEE. The CDR3 spans 14 residues. V was pared by 3 bases and J by 8 bases, with 1 base of the junction left unmatched. Written as DNA, the CDR3 is TGTGCCAGCAGCGGGACTAGCGGGGGGTATGAGCAGTTCTTC. This gives the protein CASSGTSGGYEQFF.

This clone showed up just a few times. CDR3 residues: CASSVVASRPDTQYF. DNA of the CDR3: TGTGCCAGCAGCGTAGTCGCTAGCAGGCCAGATACGCAGTATTTT. V and J are TRBV9 and TRBJ2-3; possible D gene TRBD2, 5 bases. The CDR3 length is 15 residues. CDR1 SGDLS and CDR2 YYNGEE come from the germline V gene. Trimming took off 0 bases at V and 4 bases at J, with 12 bases between the two ends.

This clone came up a few times. The junction differs from germline at one of its ends, possibly a read error. The chain couples TRBV11-2 to TRBJ2-5, with a tentative D call TRBD2 (5 bases). This CDR3 region has 11 residues. Germline values: CDR1 SGHAT, CDR2 FQNNGV. The CDR3 sequence: CATSGQETQYF. The CDR3 region has the DNA TGTGCCACCAGCGGCCAAGAGACCCAGTACTTC.

The CDR3 is CASSLMAVTYNEQFF. In DNA form, the CDR3 reads TGTGCCAGCAGCTTGATGGCAGTAACATACAATGAGCAGTTCTTC. The rearrangement links TRBV5-6 to TRBJ2-1; D ambiguous. The V and J ends lost 1 base and 4 bases respectively, with 12 bases between them. CDR1 SGHDT and CDR2 YYEEEE come from the germline V gene. The CDR3 is 15 amino acids.

This rearrangement joins TRBV9 to TRBJ2-1; D is possibly TRBD2 (6 bases). The CDR3 length is 14 residues. CDR1 is SGDLS, CDR2 YYNGEE, per germline. V was pared by 4 bases and J by 7 bases, with 15 bases between. CDR3 nucleotides: TGTGCCAGCAGCCTGACTAGGGCTCGGAATGAGCAGTTCTTC. Translated: CASSLTRARNEQFF.

The chain recombines TRBV29-1 with TRBJ1-5; TRBD1 is a possible D gene (6 bases). The CDR3 has 14 residues. Trimming shortened V by 6 bases and J by 2 bases, and 14 bases separated the two germline ends. The V gene's germline CDR1 is SQVTM and CDR2 ANQGSEA. The CDR3 is CSVPGGAGNQPQHF. CDR3 DNA: TGCAGCGTCCCCGGGGGGGCCGGCAATCAGCCCCAGCATTTT.

This clone has only a few counts. The rearrangement uses TRBV28 and TRBJ2-3; 8 nucleotides match TRBD2. The germline CDR1 and CDR2 sequences are MDHEN and SYDVKM. This CDR3 is 15 amino acids long. V dropped 5 bases and J dropped 2; count of bases not matched to a gene: 6. For the CDR3, the DNA is TGTGCCAGCAGTCCCCGGGGGGGCCTCACAGATACGCAGTATTTT. As protein: CASSPRGGLTDTQYF.

This clone turned up a few times. This chain uses TRBV29-1 with TRBJ2-5; no definite D call. The ends were cut back, 7 bases at V and 4 bases at J, with 7 bases in the middle. Germline-derived CDR1 and CDR2 are SQVTM and ANQGSEA. This CDR3 is built from 10 residues. CDR3 region: CSAQTETQYF. DNA of the CDR3: TGCAGCGCCCAAACAGAGACCCAGTACTTC.

The rearrangement links TRBV6-5 to TRBJ2-1; possibly TRBD2 for D (6 bases). The germline CDR1 and CDR2 sequences are MNHEY and SVGAGI. The CDR3 runs 16 residues. V lost 0 bases, J lost 2 bases, and 11 bases lay in between. CDR3 loop: CASSYSTGTAYNEQFF. In DNA, the CDR3 is TGTGCCAGCAGTTACTCTACCGGGACTGCCTACAATGAGCAGTTCTTC.

The chain uses TRBV28 and TRBJ2-2; no reliable D call. V was shortened by 10 bases and J by 3 bases, with 18 bases between the two germline ends. The germline V gene encodes CDR1 MDHEN and CDR2 SYDVKM. This CDR3 contains 15 residues. CDR3 in amino acids: CAIGNSPMYTGELFF. The CDR3 nucleotides are TGTGCCATCGGTAATTCGCCTATGTACACCGGGGAGCTGTTTTTT.

This sequence joins TRBV28 and TRBJ1-6; D gene ambiguous. The CDR3 sequence is 13 residues long. Germline-derived CDR1 and CDR2 are MDHEN and SYDVKM. With 5 bases removed from V and 8 bases from J, the gap between germline ends came to 10 bases. The CDR3 region has the DNA TGTGCCAGCAGTCCACGGGTGGATTCACCCCTCCACTTT. Translation: CASSPRVDSPLHF.

V usage is TRBV19 and J usage is TRBJ1-2; D is undetermined. V lost 1 base and J 5 bases, leaving 14 bases between the germline ends. The CDR3 has 15 residues. Germline lookup yields CDR1 LNHDA and CDR2 SQIVND (reference sequence). DNA of the CDR3: TGTGCCAGTAGTATAGTGGTCAGACACTCGTATGGCTACACCTTC. This codes for CASSIVVRHSYGYTF.

The genes are TRBV30 and TRBJ1-6; 8 positions agree with TRBD1. Germline V CDR1 and CDR2: GTSNPN, SVGIG (reference sequence). This CDR3 region has 15 residues. V was clipped by 5 bases and J by 6 bases; unmatched bases: 9. CDR3 nucleotides: TGTGCCTGGGATTACGGGACAGGACCTAATTCACCCCTCCACTTT. Protein: CAWDYGTGPNSPLHF.

The chain carries TRBV28 and TRBJ1-3; TRBD1 aligns across 7 bases. CDR1 and CDR2 (germline): MDHEN, SYDVKM. J was trimmed by 0 bases and V by 8 bases; bases with no gene match: 1. The CDR3 sequence is 13 residues long. This CDR3 reads CASRQGSGNTIYF. DNA for the CDR3: TGTGCCAGCCGACAGGGCTCTGGAAACACCATATATTTT.

The gene calls are TRBV4-2 and TRBJ1-5; no definite D call. The CDR3 runs to 15 residues. The germline V gene has CDR1 LGHNA and CDR2 YNFKEQ. V was trimmed by 3 bases and J by 0 bases, leaving 9 bases between them. CDR3 protein: CASSQGGNSNQPQHF. The CDR3 DNA follows: TGTGCCAGCAGCCAGGGAGGGAATAGCAATCAGCCCCAGCATTTT.

Only a few counts were recorded for this clone. V gene TRBV10-3 combines with J gene TRBJ2-3, with D uncertain. Germline-derived CDR1 and CDR2 are ENHRY and SYGVKD. CDR3 size: 13 residues. V lost 4 bases to trimming and J lost 0 bases, with 5 bases between them. The CDR3 here is CAISATSTDTQYF. CDR3 DNA sequence: TGTGCCATCAGTGCGACTAGCACAGATACGCAGTATTTT.

This clone was detected only a few times. The V gene is TRBV4-2, the J gene TRBJ1-3; no clear D. Trimming shortened V by 1 base and J by 0 bases, and 10 bases separated the two germline ends. Germline assignment: CDR1 LGHNA and CDR2 YNFKEQ. The CDR3 contains 16 residues. CDR3 residues: CASSQANAHSGNTIYF. DNA of the CDR3: TGTGCCAGCAGCCAAGCCAATGCACACTCTGGAAACACCATATATTTT.